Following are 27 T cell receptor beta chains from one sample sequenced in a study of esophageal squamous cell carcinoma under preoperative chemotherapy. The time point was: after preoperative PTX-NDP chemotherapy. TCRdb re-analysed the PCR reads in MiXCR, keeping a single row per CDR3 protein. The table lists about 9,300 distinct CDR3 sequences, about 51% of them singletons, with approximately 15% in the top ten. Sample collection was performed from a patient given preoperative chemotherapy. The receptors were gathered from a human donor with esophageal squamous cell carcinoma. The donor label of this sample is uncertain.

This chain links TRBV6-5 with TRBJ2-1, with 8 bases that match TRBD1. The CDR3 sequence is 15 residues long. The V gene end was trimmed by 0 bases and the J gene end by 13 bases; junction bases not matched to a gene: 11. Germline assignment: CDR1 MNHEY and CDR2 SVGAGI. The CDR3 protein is CASSYSPDRAETQFF. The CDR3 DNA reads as TGTGCCAGCAGTTACTCCCCGGACAGGGCTGAGACCCAGTTCTTC.

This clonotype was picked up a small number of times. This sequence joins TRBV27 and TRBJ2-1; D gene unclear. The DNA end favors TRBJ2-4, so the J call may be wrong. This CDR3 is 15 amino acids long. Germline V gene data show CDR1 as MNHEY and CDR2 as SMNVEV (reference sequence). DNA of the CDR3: TGTGCCAGCAATGTTGCCGGAGCCGGGTTCGGTTCTCAGTACTTC. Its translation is CASNVAGAGFGSQYF.

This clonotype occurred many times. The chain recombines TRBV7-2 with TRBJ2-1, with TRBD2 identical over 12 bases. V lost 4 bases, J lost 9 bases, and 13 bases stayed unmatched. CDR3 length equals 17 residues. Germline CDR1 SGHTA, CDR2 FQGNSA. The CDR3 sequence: CASSSHPSGRALGEQFF. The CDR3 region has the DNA TGTGCCAGCAGCTCCCACCCTAGCGGGAGGGCCCTCGGTGAGCAGTTCTTC.

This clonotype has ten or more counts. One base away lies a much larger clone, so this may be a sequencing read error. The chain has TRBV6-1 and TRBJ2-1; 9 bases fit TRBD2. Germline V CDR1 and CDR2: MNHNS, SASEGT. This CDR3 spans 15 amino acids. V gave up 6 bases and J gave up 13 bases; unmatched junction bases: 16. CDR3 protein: CASRPRGLAGETQFF. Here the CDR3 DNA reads TGTGCCAGCAGACCCCGGGGACTAGCTGGAGAGACCCAGTTCTTC.

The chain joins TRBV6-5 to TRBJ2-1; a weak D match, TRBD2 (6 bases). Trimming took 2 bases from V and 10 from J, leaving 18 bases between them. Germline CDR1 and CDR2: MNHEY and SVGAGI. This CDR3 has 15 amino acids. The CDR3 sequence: CASSYVEGSSYEQFF. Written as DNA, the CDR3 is TGTGCCAGCAGTTACGTGGAGGGTAGCTCCTACGAGCAGTTCTTC.

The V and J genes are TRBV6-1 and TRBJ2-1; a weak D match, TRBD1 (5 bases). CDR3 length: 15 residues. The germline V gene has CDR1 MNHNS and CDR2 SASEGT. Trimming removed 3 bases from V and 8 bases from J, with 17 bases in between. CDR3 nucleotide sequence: TGTGCCAGCAGTGATCGGCTAGTCGTAGGGGATGAGCAGTTCTTC. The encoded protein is CASSDRLVVGDEQFF.

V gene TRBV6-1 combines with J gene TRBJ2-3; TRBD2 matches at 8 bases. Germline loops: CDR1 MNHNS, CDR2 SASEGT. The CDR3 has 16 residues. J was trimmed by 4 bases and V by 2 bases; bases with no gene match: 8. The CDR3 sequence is CASSEFSGRGPDTQYF. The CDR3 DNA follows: TGTGCCAGCAGTGAATTCAGCGGGAGAGGGCCAGATACGCAGTATTTT.

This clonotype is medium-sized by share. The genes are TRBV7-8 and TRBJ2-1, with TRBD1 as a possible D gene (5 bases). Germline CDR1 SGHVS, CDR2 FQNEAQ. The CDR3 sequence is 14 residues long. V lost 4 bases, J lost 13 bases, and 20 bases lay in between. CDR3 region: CASSSQGTGDIQFF. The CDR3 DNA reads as TGTGCCAGCAGCTCGCAGGGTACAGGAGACATTCAGTTCTTC.

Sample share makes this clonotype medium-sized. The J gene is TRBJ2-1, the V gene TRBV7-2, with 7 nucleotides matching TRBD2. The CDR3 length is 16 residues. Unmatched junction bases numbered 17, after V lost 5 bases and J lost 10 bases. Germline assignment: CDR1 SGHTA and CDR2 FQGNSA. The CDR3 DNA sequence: TGTGCCAGCAGCCCCTCCGGGAGACTAGCTCGCTTCGAGCAGTTCTTC. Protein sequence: CASSPSGRLARFEQFF.

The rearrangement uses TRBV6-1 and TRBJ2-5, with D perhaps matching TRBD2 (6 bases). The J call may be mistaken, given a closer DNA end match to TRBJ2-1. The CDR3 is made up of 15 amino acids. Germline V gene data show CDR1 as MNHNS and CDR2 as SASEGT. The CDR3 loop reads CASSEGSDYYNEQFF. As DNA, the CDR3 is TGTGCCAGCAGTGAAGGGTCGGACTACTACAATGAGCAGTTCTTC.

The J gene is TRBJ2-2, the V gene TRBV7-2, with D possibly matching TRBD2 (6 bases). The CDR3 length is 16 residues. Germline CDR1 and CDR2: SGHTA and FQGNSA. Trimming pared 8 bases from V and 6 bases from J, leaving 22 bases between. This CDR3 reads CASGLPRGNRPGELFF. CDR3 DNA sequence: TGTGCCAGCGGTTTACCACGCGGGAATCGGCCCGGGGAGCTGTTTTTT.

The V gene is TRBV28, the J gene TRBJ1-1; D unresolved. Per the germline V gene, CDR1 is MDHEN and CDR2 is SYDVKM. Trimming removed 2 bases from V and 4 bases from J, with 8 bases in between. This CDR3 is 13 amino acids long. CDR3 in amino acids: CASSLEAGTEAFF. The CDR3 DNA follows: TGTGCCAGCAGTTTAGAGGCGGGCACTGAAGCTTTCTTT.

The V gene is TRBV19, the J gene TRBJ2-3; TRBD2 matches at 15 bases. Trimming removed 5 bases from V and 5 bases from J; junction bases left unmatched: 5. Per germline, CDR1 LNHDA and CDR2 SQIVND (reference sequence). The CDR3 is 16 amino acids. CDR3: CASSFGLAGGGDTQYF. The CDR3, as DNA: TGTGCCAGTAGTTTCGGACTAGCGGGAGGGGGAGATACGCAGTATTTT.

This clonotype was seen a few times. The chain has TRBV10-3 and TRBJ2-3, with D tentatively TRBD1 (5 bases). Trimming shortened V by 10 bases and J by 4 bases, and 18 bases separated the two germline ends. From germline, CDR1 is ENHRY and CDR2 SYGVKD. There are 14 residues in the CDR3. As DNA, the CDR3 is TGTGCCACCCAGGGATTGGTCGAGGCAGATACGCAGTATTTT. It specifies CATQGLVEADTQYF.

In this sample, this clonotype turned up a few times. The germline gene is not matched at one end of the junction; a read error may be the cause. The CDR3 sequence: CAGSGGTGQETQYF. CDR3 DNA: TGTGCGGGCAGTGGGGGGACAGGCCAAGAGACGCAGTATTTC. The V and J genes are TRBV6-1 and TRBJ2-3; 8 bases are a match to TRBD1. The germline gives CDR1 MNHNS, CDR2 SASEGT. The CDR3 length is 14 residues.

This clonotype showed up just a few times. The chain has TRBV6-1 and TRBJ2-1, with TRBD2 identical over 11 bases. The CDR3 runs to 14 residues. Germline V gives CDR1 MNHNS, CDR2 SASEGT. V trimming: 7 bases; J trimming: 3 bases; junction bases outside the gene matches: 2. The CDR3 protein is CASKTSGNYNEQFF. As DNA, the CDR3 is TGTGCCAGCAAGACTAGCGGGAACTACAATGAGCAGTTCTTC.

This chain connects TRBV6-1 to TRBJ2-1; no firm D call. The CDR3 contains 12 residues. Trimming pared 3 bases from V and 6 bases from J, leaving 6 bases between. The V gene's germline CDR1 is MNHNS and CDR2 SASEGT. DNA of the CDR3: TGTGCCAGCAGTGAGTACGGCAATGAGCAGTTCTTC. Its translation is CASSEYGNEQFF.

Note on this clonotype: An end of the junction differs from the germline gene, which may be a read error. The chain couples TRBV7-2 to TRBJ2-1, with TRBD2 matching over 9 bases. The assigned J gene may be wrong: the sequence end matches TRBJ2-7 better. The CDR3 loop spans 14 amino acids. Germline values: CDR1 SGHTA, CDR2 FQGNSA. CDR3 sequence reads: CASNLAGAYNEQYF. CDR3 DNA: TGTGCCAGCAACTTAGCGGGAGCTTACAATGAGCAGTACTTC.

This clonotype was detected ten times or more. As DNA, the CDR3 is TGTGCCAGCAGTGAAGAGGGGGGGAGGGAAGAAAAACTGTTTTTT. Protein sequence: CASSEEGGREEKLFF. V usage is TRBV6-1 and J usage is TRBJ1-4; the D gene is possibly TRBD1 (6 bases). The germline CDR1 and CDR2 sequences are MNHNS and SASEGT. Trimming removed 1 base from V and 8 bases from J, with 14 bases in between. The CDR3 covers 15 residues.

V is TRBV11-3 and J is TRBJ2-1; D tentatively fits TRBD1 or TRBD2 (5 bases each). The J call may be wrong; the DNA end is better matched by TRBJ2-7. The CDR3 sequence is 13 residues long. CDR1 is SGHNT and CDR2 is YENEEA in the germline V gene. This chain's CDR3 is CASSLYSGAEQYF. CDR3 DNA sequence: TGTGCCAGCAGCTTATATTCCGGGGCCGAGCAGTACTTC.

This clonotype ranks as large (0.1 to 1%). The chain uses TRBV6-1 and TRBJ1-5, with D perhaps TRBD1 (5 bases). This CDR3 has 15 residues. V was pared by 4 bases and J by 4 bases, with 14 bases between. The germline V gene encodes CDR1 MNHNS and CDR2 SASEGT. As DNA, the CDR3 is TGTGCCAGCAGTGGGTTAGGGGAACCGAATCAGCCCCAGCATTTT. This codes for CASSGLGEPNQPQHF.

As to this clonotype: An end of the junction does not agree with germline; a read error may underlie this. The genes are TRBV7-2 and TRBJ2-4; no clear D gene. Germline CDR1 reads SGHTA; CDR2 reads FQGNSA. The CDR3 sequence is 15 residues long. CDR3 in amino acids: CASGERTVDKNMQYF. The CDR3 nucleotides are TGTGCCAGCGGCGAGAGGACGGTTGACAAAAATATGCAGTATTTC.

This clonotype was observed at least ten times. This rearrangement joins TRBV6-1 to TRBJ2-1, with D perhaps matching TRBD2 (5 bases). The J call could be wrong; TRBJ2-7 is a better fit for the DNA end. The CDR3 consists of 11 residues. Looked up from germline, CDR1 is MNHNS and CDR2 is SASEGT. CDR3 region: CASSRVNEQYF. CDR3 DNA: TGTGCCAGCTCGAGGGTAAATGAGCAGTACTTC.

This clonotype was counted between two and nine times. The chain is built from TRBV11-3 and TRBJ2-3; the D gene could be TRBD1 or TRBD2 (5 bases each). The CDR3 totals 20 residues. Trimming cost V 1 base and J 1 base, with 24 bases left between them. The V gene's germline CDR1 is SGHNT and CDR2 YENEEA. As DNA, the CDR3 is TGTGCCAGCAGCTTAGGCCTGCGGTTCGTTACCGGGGCGGGCACAGATACGCAGTATTTT. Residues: CASSLGLRFVTGAGTDTQYF.

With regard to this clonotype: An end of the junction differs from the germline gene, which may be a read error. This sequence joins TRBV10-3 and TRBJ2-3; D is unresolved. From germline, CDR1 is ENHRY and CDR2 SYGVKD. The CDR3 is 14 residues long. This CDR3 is CAVSGGSATDTQYF. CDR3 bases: TGTGCCGTCTCGGGCGGAAGTGCCACAGACACGCAGTATTTC.

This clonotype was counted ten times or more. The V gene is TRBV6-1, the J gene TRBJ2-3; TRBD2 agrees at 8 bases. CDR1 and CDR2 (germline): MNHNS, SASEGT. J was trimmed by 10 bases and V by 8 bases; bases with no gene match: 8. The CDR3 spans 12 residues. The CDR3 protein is CASPPARGAQYF. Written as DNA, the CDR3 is TGTGCCAGCCCACCGGCGCGGGGGGCGCAGTATTTT.

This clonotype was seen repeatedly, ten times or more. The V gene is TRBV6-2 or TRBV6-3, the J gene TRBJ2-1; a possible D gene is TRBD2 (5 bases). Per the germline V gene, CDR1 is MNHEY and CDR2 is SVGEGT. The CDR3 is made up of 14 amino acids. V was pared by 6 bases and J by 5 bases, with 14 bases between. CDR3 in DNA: TGTGCCAGCAGGGAAGGAGGCTTCAACAATGAGCAGTTCTTC. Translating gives CASREGGFNNEQFF.